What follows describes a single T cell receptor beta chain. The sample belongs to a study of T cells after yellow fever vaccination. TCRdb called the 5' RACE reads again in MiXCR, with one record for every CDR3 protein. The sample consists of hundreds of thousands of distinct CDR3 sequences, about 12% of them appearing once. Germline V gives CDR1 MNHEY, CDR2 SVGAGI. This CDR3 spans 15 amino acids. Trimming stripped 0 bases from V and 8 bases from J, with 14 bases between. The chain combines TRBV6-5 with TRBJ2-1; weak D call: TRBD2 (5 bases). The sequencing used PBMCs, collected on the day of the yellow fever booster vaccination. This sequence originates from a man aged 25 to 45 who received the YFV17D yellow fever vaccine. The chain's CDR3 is CASSYSTPGGDEQFF. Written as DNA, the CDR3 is TGTGCCAGCAGTTACTCGACCCCAGGAGGAGATGAGCAGTTCTTC.